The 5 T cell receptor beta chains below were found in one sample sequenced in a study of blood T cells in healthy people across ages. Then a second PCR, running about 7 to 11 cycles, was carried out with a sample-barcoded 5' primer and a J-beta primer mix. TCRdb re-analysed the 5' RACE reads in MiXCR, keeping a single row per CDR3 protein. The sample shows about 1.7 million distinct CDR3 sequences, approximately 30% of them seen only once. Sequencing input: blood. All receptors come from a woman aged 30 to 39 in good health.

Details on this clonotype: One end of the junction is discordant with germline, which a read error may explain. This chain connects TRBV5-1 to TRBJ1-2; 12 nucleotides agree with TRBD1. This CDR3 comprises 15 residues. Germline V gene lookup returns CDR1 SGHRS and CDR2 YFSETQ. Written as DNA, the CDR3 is TGTGCCAGCAGCCCTGGGACAGGGGGCTACTATGGCTACACCTTC. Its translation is CASSPGTGGYYGYTF.

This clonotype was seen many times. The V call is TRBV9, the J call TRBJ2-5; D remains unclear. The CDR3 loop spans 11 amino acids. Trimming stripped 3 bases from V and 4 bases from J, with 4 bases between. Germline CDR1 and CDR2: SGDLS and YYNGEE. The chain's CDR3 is CASSGSETQYF. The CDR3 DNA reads TGTGCCAGCAGCGGCTCAGAGACCCAGTACTTC.

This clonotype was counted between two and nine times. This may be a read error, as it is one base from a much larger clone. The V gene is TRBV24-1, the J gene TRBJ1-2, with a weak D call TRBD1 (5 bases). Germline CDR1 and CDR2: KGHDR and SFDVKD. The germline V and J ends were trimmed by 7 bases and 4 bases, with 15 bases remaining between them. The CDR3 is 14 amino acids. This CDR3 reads CATRDPGTAYGYTF. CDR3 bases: TGTGCCACCAGGGACCCCGGGACGGCCTATGGCTACACCTTC.

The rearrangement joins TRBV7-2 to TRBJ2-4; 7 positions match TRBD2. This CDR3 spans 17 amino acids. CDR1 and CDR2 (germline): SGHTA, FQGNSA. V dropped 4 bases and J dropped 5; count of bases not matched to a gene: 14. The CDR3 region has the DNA TGTGCCAGCAGCTCCACCTCCGGGAGGAAAAAGCAAAACATTCAGTACTTC. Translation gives CASSSTSGRKKQNIQYF.

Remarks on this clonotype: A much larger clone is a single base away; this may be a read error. CDR3: CASSEFDLTNEQYF. For the CDR3, the DNA is TGTGCCAGCAGTGAATTTGACCTAACGAATGAGCAGTACTTC. V gene TRBV2 combines with J gene TRBJ2-5, with D uncertain. Germline V lookup: CDR1 SNHLY, CDR2 FYNNEI. This CDR3 contains 14 residues. V lost 2 bases to trimming and J lost 11 bases, with 18 bases between them.